This T cell receptor beta chain was profiled in a study of cytomegalovirus exposure and HLA in healthy donors. Study findings and constraints: A previous analysis found most TCR beta V segments productive roughly 87% or roughly 30% of the time. In vitro work confirmed that a few CMV-associated chains recognize CMV antigens. Rarity characterized most TCR sequences, yet some public TCRs appeared in many donors. Association of a missense DCLRE1C variant with TCR beta V- and J-gene trimming was reported in a later analysis.

In the PCR, 60 Vbeta and 13 Jbeta primers were used. TCRdb keeps only in-frame clones here, not all; method: immunoSEQ multiplex PCR. This sample yields 81,000 or so clones, of which about three fifths are seen a single time; around 5% belongs to the top ten. This clone was recorded a few times. No antigen is known for it. Germline loops: CDR1 MNHEY, CDR2 SVGAGI. V was shortened by 10 bases and J by 2 bases, with 14 bases between the two germline ends. CDR3 size: 13 residues. Source material: PBMCs. J is TRBJ1-1 and V is TRBV6-5; D ambiguous. The sequence derives from a woman between 25 and 40 years old in good health and CMV-seropositive. The CDR3 coding sequence is TGTGCCACCCGTCGGGGAGGAAACACTGAAGCTTTCTTT. It codes for CATRRGGNTEAFF.